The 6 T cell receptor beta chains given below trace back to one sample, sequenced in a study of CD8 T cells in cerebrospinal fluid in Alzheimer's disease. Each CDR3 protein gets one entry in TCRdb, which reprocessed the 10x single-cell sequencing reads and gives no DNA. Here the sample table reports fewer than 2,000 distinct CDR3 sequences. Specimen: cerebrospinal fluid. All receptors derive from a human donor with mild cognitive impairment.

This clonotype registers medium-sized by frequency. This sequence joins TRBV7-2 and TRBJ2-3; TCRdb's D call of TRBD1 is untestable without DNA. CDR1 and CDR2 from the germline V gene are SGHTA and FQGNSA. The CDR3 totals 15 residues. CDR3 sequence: CASSYRLGGSDTQYF.

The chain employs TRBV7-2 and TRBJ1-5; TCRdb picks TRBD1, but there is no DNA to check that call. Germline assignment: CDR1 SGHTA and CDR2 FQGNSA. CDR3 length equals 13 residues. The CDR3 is CASSNTGTQPQHF.

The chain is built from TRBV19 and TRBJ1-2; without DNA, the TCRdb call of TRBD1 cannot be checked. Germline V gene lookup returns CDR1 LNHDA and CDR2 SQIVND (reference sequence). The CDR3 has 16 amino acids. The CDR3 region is CASSVSRDRANYGYTF.

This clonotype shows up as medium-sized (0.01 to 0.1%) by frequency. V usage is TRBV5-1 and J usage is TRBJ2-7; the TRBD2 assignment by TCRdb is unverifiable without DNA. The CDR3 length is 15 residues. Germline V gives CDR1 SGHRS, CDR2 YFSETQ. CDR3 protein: CASSWGGQETYEQYF. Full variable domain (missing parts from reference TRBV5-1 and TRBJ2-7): KAGVTQTPRYLIKTRGQQVTLSCSPISGHRSVSWYQQTPGQGLQFLFEYFSETQRNKGNFPGRFSGRQFSNSRSEMNVSTLELGDSALYLCASSWGGQETYEQYFGPGTRLTVT.

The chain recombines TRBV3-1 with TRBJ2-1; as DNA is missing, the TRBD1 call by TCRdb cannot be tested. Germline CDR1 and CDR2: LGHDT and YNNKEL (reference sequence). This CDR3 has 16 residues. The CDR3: CASSLSGTGGPNEQFF.

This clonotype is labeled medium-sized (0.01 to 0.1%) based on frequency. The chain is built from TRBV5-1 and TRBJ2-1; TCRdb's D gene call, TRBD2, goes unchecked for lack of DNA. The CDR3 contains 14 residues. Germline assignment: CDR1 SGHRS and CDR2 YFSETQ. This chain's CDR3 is CASSWAEGYNEQFF.